The source of this T cell receptor beta chain is a study of blood T cell repertoires in COVID-19. As for the study in general: Samples came from the United States, Italy and Spain, spanning acute and convalescent COVID-19. Sources were T cells, B-cell-depleted T cells, or PBMCs; the material itself was cDNA or gDNA.

Original analysis: Nucleated cell number was recorded as an estimate derived from reference gene primer amplification. Produced via immunoSEQ multiplex PCR; TCRdb's table is partial and in-frame only. For V, J and clone size, that table is used; D and trimming come from the DNA. The table lists some 52,000 clones, under 90% of them singletons. Unmatched junction bases numbered 14, after V lost 4 bases and J lost 4 bases. The V gene's germline CDR1 is MNHEY and CDR2 SVGEGT. The CDR3 covers 19 residues. The sequence was collected from a man between 65 and 85 years old with acute or convalescent COVID-19. Sequencing was carried out using peripheral blood. V usage is TRBV6-2 or TRBV6-3 and J usage is TRBJ2-1; 12 bases fit TRBD2. The CDR3 coding sequence is TGTGCCAGCAGTTCTTTCCCTATTTGGCTAGCGGGAGGGTACAATGAGCAGTTCTTC. Translated: CASSSFPIWLAGGYNEQFF.